This T cell receptor (beta chain) is from a study of read filtering for tumor transcriptome and immune sequencing. This clonotype was seen repeatedly, ten times or more. The antigen is unknown. General observations from the study: The sorted CD138-negative fraction was a mixed bone marrow immune population, not purified T cells.

The germline CDR1 and CDR2 sequences are SGHAT and FQNNGV. V trimming: 8 bases; J trimming: 0 bases; junction bases outside the gene matches: 4. There are 14 residues in the CDR3. This library used 300 to 450 ng RNA and molecular barcoded adaptors spanning alpha/delta and beta/gamma chains. TCRdb called the reads again in MiXCR, with one record for every CDR3 protein. The data contain 100,000 to 150,000 distinct CDR3 sequences, over 10% of them singletons. The chain recombines TRBV11-2 with TRBJ2-7; 10 nucleotides match TRBD1. The receptor's source is a donor at least 40 years old with multiple myeloma. The sequenced material came from a population of CD138-negative cells sorted from bone marrow. CDR3 sequence (DNA): TGTGCCAGCGGGGACAGGGGAAGCTCCTACGAGCAGTACTTC. This encodes CASGDRGSSYEQYF.